This T cell receptor beta chain was sequenced in a study of blood T cells in healthy people across ages. Study context: About one barcoded beta molecule was captured per two T cells (by template switching). Points from the study as a whole: Significant beta diversity loss was already apparent by age approximately 38, declining roughly linearly.

Then a second PCR, running roughly 7 to 11 cycles, was carried out with a sample-barcoded 5' primer and a J-beta primer mix. Every cDNA was tagged by a template-switch adaptor with 12 random nucleotides. TCRdb reanalysed the 5' RACE reads using MiXCR and keeps one entry per CDR3 protein. Of around 970,000 distinct CDR3 sequences detected, around 54% appear once; the ten largest clones hold roughly a fifth. About this clonotype itself: Its matching antigen is unknown.

V gave up 6 bases and J gave up 4 bases; unmatched junction bases: 12. The CDR3 extends over 17 amino acids. Germline loops: CDR1 MDHEN, CDR2 SYDVKM. The sample consisted of blood. The chain carries TRBV28 and TRBJ2-1; 10 bases agree with TRBD2. This TCR was recovered from a woman aged 55-69 years in good health. The CDR3 DNA is TGTGCCAGCAGCGACTACACTAGCGGGAAGGGATACAATGAGCAGTTCTTC. It codes for CASSDYTSGKGYNEQFF. Full variable domain (missing parts from reference TRBV28 and TRBJ2-1): DVKVTQSSRYLVKRTGEKVFLECVQDMDHENMFWYRQDPGLGLRLIYFSYDVKMKEKGDIPEGYSVSREKKERFSLILESASTNQTSMYLCASSDYTSGKGYNEQFFGPGTRLTVL.